What follows is one T cell receptor (beta chain) and its context. Donors were systemically healthy Caucasian individuals from Russia aged roughly 6 to 95 years. These data come from a study of blood T cells in healthy people across ages. V dropped 4 bases and J dropped 7; count of bases not matched to a gene: 9. This CDR3 contains 14 residues. The germline V gene has CDR1 LGHDT and CDR2 YNNKEL (reference sequence). Primers used in a second PCR of roughly 6 to 12 cycles were a sample-barcoded 5' primer and a J-beta primer mix. TCRdb re-derived calls from the 5' RACE reads in MiXCR, one entry per CDR3 protein. Among 1.5 million to 2 million distinct CDR3 sequences listed, 34% were seen once.

This clonotype was obtained from a young woman in good health. Source material: blood. The chain joins TRBV3-1 to TRBJ1-2, with 7 positions matching TRBD1. CDR3 sequence (DNA): TGTGCCAGCAGCCCTGGGCGACAGGGACGTGGCTACACCTTC. Protein sequence: CASSPGRQGRGYTF.